Listed below are T cell receptor beta chains from one sample, sequenced in a study of blood T cell repertoires in COVID-19. Method: immunoSEQ multiplex PCR; TCRdb's copy keeps in-frame clones and lacks some. In the table there are about 94,000 clones, roughly 87% of which are singletons. Source material: peripheral blood. These receptor sequences come from a woman at least 80 years old with acute or convalescent COVID-19. CDR3s leave out the opening cysteine and the closing phenylalanine or tryptophan.

v_gene: TRBV11-2
j_gene: TRBJ1-3
CDR3aa: ASGTGGSSGNTIY

v_gene: TRBV4-2
j_gene: TRBJ2-7
CDR3aa: ASSQEGGHGYEQY

v_gene: TRBV2
j_gene: TRBJ1-2
CDR3aa: ASSSDRDYGYT

v_gene: TRBV19
j_gene: TRBJ1-2
CDR3aa: ASSPSGDYGYT

v_gene: TRBV5-1
j_gene: TRBJ2-6
CDR3aa: ASSSTEGSGANVLT

v_gene: TRBV30
j_gene: TRBJ1-5
CDR3aa: ACPAGWGNQPQH

v_gene: TRBV3-1/TRBV3-2
j_gene: TRBJ1-1
CDR3aa: ASSQGGLAEAF

v_gene: TRBV6-1
j_gene: TRBJ1-2
CDR3aa: ASSEAVTGYYGYT

v_gene: TRBV19
j_gene: TRBJ1-4
CDR3aa: ASSIDAGGNEKLF

v_gene: TRBV11-3
j_gene: TRBJ2-3
CDR3aa: ASSLVAGGAQY

v_gene: TRBV19
j_gene: TRBJ2-7
CDR3aa: ASSITDRVYEQY

v_gene: TRBV5-5
j_gene: TRBJ1-5
CDR3aa: ASSPGHLNQPQH

v_gene: TRBV19
j_gene: TRBJ1-2
CDR3aa: ASSEGTGRFLNYGYT

v_gene: TRBV5-1
j_gene: TRBJ2-7
CDR3aa: ASSLPTSGFNEQY

v_gene: TRBV13
j_gene: TRBJ1-2
CDR3aa: ASSSQASGSYGYT

v_gene: TRBV6-4
j_gene: TRBJ1-1
CDR3aa: ASSEQPGTRYTEAF

v_gene: TRBV9
j_gene: TRBJ1-6
CDR3aa: ASSVDGGNSPLH

v_gene: TRBV19
j_gene: TRBJ2-2
CDR3aa: ASSTRSGGRRSTGELF

v_gene: TRBV4-3
j_gene: TRBJ2-2
CDR3aa: ASSLGQGETGELF

v_gene: TRBV18
j_gene: TRBJ2-4
CDR3aa: ASSPPGRNIQY

v_gene: TRBV4-1
j_gene: TRBJ2-7
CDR3aa: ASSQTSSQGHLYEQY

v_gene: TRBV7-2
j_gene: TRBJ2-1
CDR3aa: ASSLEGRSSYNEQF

v_gene: TRBV7-3
j_gene: TRBJ2-5
CDR3aa: ASSEGTGKTQY

v_gene: TRBV4-2
j_gene: TRBJ2-1
CDR3aa: ASSQETGGDYEQF

v_gene: TRBV29-1
j_gene: TRBJ2-7
CDR3aa: SVADTGRSYEQY

v_gene: TRBV29-1
j_gene: TRBJ2-7
CDR3aa: SVENRGEQY

v_gene: TRBV25-1
j_gene: TRBJ2-5
CDR3aa: ASRRDRGLETQY

v_gene: TRBV9
j_gene: TRBJ2-7
CDR3aa: ASSEGLAGGPSYEQY

v_gene: TRBV10-3
j_gene: TRBJ2-3
CDR3aa: AISGSGRATDTQY

v_gene: TRBV10-3
j_gene: TRBJ1-2
CDR3aa: ATRGQGANYGYT

v_gene: TRBV20-1
j_gene: TRBJ1-3
CDR3aa: SARAGNTIY

v_gene: TRBV30
j_gene: TRBJ1-3
CDR3aa: AWRRGQSSGNTIY

v_gene: TRBV3-1/TRBV3-2
j_gene: TRBJ1-3
CDR3aa: ASSQDRAGNTIY

v_gene: TRBV27
j_gene: TRBJ1-5
CDR3aa: ASSLAENQPQH

v_gene: TRBV4-3
j_gene: TRBJ2-2
CDR3aa: ASSRQRGQGLF

v_gene: TRBV6-1
j_gene: TRBJ1-1
CDR3aa: ASSEGGHRNTEAF

v_gene: TRBV5-6
j_gene: TRBJ2-7
CDR3aa: ASSSGLGRSYEQY

v_gene: TRBV4-1
j_gene: TRBJ2-7
CDR3aa: ASSHPIQTSGRLGYEQY

v_gene: TRBV5-8
j_gene: TRBJ1-1
CDR3aa: ASSPRVSEAF

v_gene: TRBV7-9
j_gene: TRBJ2-3
CDR3aa: ASSFTGVGDTQY

v_gene: TRBV30
j_gene: TRBJ1-4
CDR3aa: AWSIPTRATNEKLF

v_gene: TRBV19
j_gene: TRBJ2-3
CDR3aa: ASSVPGQGPDTQY

v_gene: TRBV18
j_gene: TRBJ2-1
CDR3aa: ASSPRGGGPNEQF

v_gene: TRBV3-1/TRBV3-2
j_gene: TRBJ2-2
CDR3aa: ASSPRTRVGELF

v_gene: TRBV5-6
j_gene: TRBJ1-2
CDR3aa: ASSYSNRDVDGYT

v_gene: TRBV10-3
j_gene: TRBJ1-1
CDR3aa: AISEGAGNTEAF

v_gene: TRBV10-2
j_gene: TRBJ2-1
CDR3aa: ASSGLAATYNEQF

v_gene: TRBV3-1/TRBV3-2
j_gene: TRBJ2-3
CDR3aa: ASSRRTSGRHADTQY

v_gene: TRBV7-6
j_gene: TRBJ1-1
CDR3aa: ASSHSQGGHTEAF

v_gene: TRBV7-9
j_gene: TRBJ1-3
CDR3aa: ASSLGQLGNTIY

v_gene: TRBV24-1
j_gene: TRBJ2-5
CDR3aa: ATSWQSRGRTQY

v_gene: TRBV5-1
j_gene: TRBJ1-1
CDR3aa: ASSPGQGSNTEAF

v_gene: TRBV7-9
j_gene: TRBJ1-6
CDR3aa: ASSLDLGSSYNSPLH

v_gene: TRBV7-3
j_gene: TRBJ2-7
CDR3aa: ASSSPTSGRVVGSYEQY

v_gene: TRBV15
j_gene: TRBJ1-2
CDR3aa: ATSDSYGYT

v_gene: TRBV7-9
j_gene: TRBJ2-1
CDR3aa: ASSFRSGMGF

v_gene: TRBV5-1
j_gene: TRBJ2-1
CDR3aa: ASSFSGESYNEQF

v_gene: TRBV19
j_gene: TRBJ1-1
CDR3aa: ATRGTGVVLNTEAF